This T cell receptor beta chain is drawn from a study of blood T cell repertoires in COVID-19. Across the study: Researchers got acute and convalescent COVID-19 samples from the United States, Italy and Spain.

Germline assignment: CDR1 KGHDR and CDR2 SFDVKD. The CDR3 extends over 13 amino acids. V gave up 0 bases and J gave up 9 bases, with 8 bases separating them. Sequencing used immunoSEQ multiplex PCR; TCRdb keeps in-frame clones, though not all of them. The data contain about 140,000 clones, more than 70% of them singletons. The source is a man aged 50 to 59 with active or convalescent COVID-19. The chain employs TRBV24-1 and TRBJ2-1, with a weak D call TRBD2 (6 bases). The sample consisted of peripheral blood. The CDR3 nucleotides are TGTGCCACCAGTGATTTGCGGGGGACTGAGCAGTTCTTC. This encodes CATSDLRGTEQFF.